There are a few counts of the clone carrying this T cell receptor (beta chain). Its antigen is currently unknown. CDR1 SGHTA and CDR2 FQGTGA come from the germline V gene. The V end was cut by 1 base, the J end by 2 bases, with 8 bases between. The CDR3 is made up of 14 amino acids. The data stem from a study of beta chain features in type 1 diabetes. Study-level findings and limits: Patients' naive, central memory and Treg TCRB repertoires seemed closer to one another than those of healthy donors.

Investigators reverse transcribed all isolated RNA, so they sequenced expressed TCRB transcripts. Repertoires were generated with immunoSEQ multiplex PCR, while TCRdb's copy carries only in-frame clones and drops some. In the table there are about 450,000 clones, roughly 11% of which are singletons. The chain combines TRBV7-3 with TRBJ1-1; D is unclear. Input material: naive CD4+ T cells from blood. This clonotype was obtained from a woman younger than 30 in good health. The CDR3 DNA is TGTGCCAGCAGCTTAAATTTCGGTAACACTGAAGCTTTCTTT. Protein sequence: CASSLNFGNTEAFF.